These 12 T cell receptor beta chains were all obtained from the same sample, sequenced in a study of T cells in tuberculosis (dated by TCRdb to about 2018). The protocol used for the library was the immunoSEQ multiplex PCR assay. In TCRdb, the immuneACCESS table is reduced to in-frame sequences with V and J assigned. These tables do not hold every clone; where another copy was compared, an unresolved V gene accounts for under half, and the others remain unexplained. This sample lists 30,000 to 40,000 clones; about 97% were detected once. The ten largest make up roughly 6.2% of the sample. Sequencing was performed on PBMCs. The receptor set was obtained from a donor aged 10-30 years with latent tuberculosis or without tuberculosis infection.

The V gene is TRBV7-2, the J gene TRBJ2-7; 7 nucleotides agree with TRBD1. This CDR3 comprises 14 residues. The J segment lost 1 base and the V segment lost 3 bases, leaving 3 bases of the junction unmatched. Germline CDR1 and CDR2: SGHTA and FQGNSA. The CDR3 region is CASSFTTGSYEQYF. In nucleotides, the CDR3 is TGTGCCAGCAGCTTTACGACAGGGTCCTACGAGCAGTACTTC.

V and J are TRBV5-8 and TRBJ1-5; D call uncertain. Trimming removed 3 bases from V and 0 bases from J, with 16 bases in between. This CDR3 region has 17 residues. Germline CDR1 reads SGHTS; CDR2 reads YDEGEE. The CDR3 DNA reads TGTGCCAGCAGCTGGGAATTTGGAGGGCTTAGCAATCAGCCCCAGCATTTT. It yields the protein CASSWEFGGLSNQPQHF.

V gene TRBV9 combines with J gene TRBJ2-7; D is possibly TRBD1 (5 bases). Trimming cost V 3 bases and J 6 bases, with 13 bases left between them. Germline CDR1 is SGDLS and CDR2 is YYNGEE. This CDR3 has 13 amino acids. The CDR3 nucleotides read TGTGCCAGCAGCGGAGACAGTGCCGGCGAGCAGTACTTC. This codes for CASSGDSAGEQYF.

The chain combines TRBV2 with TRBJ1-1; 9 bases agree with TRBD1. The J segment lost 10 bases and the V segment lost 6 bases, leaving 15 bases of the junction unmatched. CDR3 length equals 15 residues. Germline loops: CDR1 SNHLY, CDR2 FYNNEI. This chain's CDR3 is CASSVETGTGRGAFF. For the CDR3, the DNA is TGTGCCAGCAGCGTTGAAACCGGGACAGGGAGAGGAGCTTTCTTT.

The genes are TRBV5-1 and TRBJ1-4; TRBD1 agrees at 9 bases. With 4 bases clipped from V and 6 bases from J, the junction kept 7 bases outside the gene matches. Per germline, CDR1 SGHRS and CDR2 YFSETQ. This CDR3 has 15 amino acids. In nucleotides, the CDR3 is TGCGCCAGCAGCCAATCTGACAGGGGGTATGAAAAACTGTTTTTT. Translated: CASSQSDRGYEKLFF.

The chain is built from TRBV5-8 and TRBJ2-7; TRBD2 might be the D (5 bases). V lost 2 bases and J lost 5, with 26 bases in between. The length of the CDR3 is 18 residues. The germline V gene encodes CDR1 SGHTS and CDR2 YDEGEE. Here the CDR3 reads CASSFPSYSSGLQDEQYF. CDR3 DNA sequence: TGTGCCAGCAGCTTCCCCTCCTACTCCAGCGGCCTTCAGGACGAGCAGTACTTC.

This rearrangement joins TRBV2 to TRBJ2-1, with 12 bases aligning to TRBD2. CDR1 and CDR2 from the germline V gene are SNHLY and FYNNEI. V was pared by 4 bases and J by 7 bases, with 5 bases of the junction left unmatched. This CDR3 contains 15 residues. CDR3 sequence (DNA): TGTGCCAGCAGTGCCCGGACTAGCGGGAATAATGAGCAGTTCTTC. Translated, it gives CASSARTSGNNEQFF.

The CDR3 is CASSSAGGNQPQHF. The CDR3 DNA reads as TGCGCCAGCAGCTCGGCAGGGGGCAATCAGCCCCAGCATTTT. The chain carries TRBV5-1 and TRBJ1-5, with D maybe TRBD1 (6 bases). The CDR3 consists of 14 residues. Germline values: CDR1 SGHRS, CDR2 YFSETQ. Trimming stripped 3 bases from V and 2 bases from J, with 9 bases between.

The V call is TRBV6-5, the J call TRBJ2-5; no clear D. The CDR3 totals 14 residues. The germline V gene encodes CDR1 MNHEY and CDR2 SVGAGI. V was trimmed by 0 bases and J by 1 base, leaving 6 bases between them. Here the CDR3 DNA reads TGTGCCAGCAGTTACTCGGAGCTCCAAGAGACCCAGTACTTC. It specifies CASSYSELQETQYF.

Note on this clone: At one end, the junction sequence differs from germline, possibly due to a read error. V usage is TRBV10-3 and J usage is TRBJ1-4; D may be TRBD1 (6 bases). The CDR3 runs to 14 residues. Germline CDR1 is ENHRY and CDR2 is SYGVKD. The CDR3 protein is CAINEQGISEKLFF. CDR3 nucleotide sequence: TGTGCCATCAATGAGCAGGGGATAAGTGAAAAACTGTTTTTT.

This rearrangement joins TRBV19 to TRBJ2-4; 14 bases agree with TRBD2. Germline values: CDR1 LNHDA, CDR2 SQIVND (reference sequence). With 7 bases clipped from V and 5 bases from J, the junction kept 10 bases outside the gene matches. There are 17 residues in the CDR3. DNA of the CDR3: TGTGCCAGTAAGCGGACTAGCGGGAGGTACCCCCAAAACATTCAGTACTTC. This sequence encodes CASKRTSGRYPQNIQYF.

The chain has TRBV10-3 and TRBJ2-2; TRBD1 agrees at 10 bases. Germline V gene data show CDR1 as ENHRY and CDR2 as SYGVKD. CDR3 size: 16 residues. V dropped 8 bases and J dropped 4; count of bases not matched to a gene: 10. CDR3 sequence (DNA): TGTGCCATCCAGGGCGGACAGGGGGTACGCACCGGGGAGCTGTTTTTT. This translates into CAIQGGQGVRTGELFF.